A single sample is the source of the 8 T cell receptor beta chains below, sequenced in a study of T cell responses to AZD1222 COVID-19 vaccine. Sequenced by immunoSEQ multiplex PCR; TCRdb stores in-frame clones only, minus some. This sample carries 120,000 or so clones, approximately 88% of them seen once, and the ten largest clones take around 30%. The sequencing here drew on peripheral blood, taken on day 0 of AZD1222 vaccination. The receptors were gathered from an adult in good health.

The chain links TRBV19 to TRBJ1-6; D is perhaps TRBD1 (5 bases). The V end was cut by 3 bases, the J end by 9 bases, with 12 bases between. The CDR3 loop spans 14 amino acids. The germline CDR1 and CDR2 sequences are LNHDA and SQIVND (reference sequence). The CDR3 loop is CASSIMAGRSPLHF. CDR3 sequence (DNA): TGTGCCAGTAGTATTATGGCAGGGCGTTCACCCCTCCACTTT.

This rearrangement joins TRBV4-2 to TRBJ1-5; D not resolved. V was trimmed by 1 base and J by 5 bases, leaving 12 bases between them. Per germline, CDR1 LGHNA and CDR2 YNFKEQ. The CDR3 is made up of 15 amino acids. CDR3 nucleotide sequence: TGTGCCAGCAGCCAAGTTCTTGAGGGTTATCAGCCCCAGCATTTT. Translated, it gives CASSQVLEGYQPQHF.

The chain joins TRBV28 to TRBJ1-5, with D uncertain. V lost 1 base to trimming and J lost 6 bases, with 13 bases between them. The CDR3 contains 15 residues. The germline V gene encodes CDR1 MDHEN and CDR2 SYDVKM. The CDR3 protein is CASSLSVGSSQPQHF. The CDR3 DNA reads as TGTGCCAGCAGTTTATCGGTAGGGAGTAGTCAGCCCCAGCATTTT.

The chain combines TRBV12-3 or TRBV12-4 with TRBJ2-5, with 7 bases identical to TRBD2. Losses at the gene ends were 3 bases for V and 4 bases for J; bases not matched to a gene: 2. The CDR3 spans 13 residues. In DNA, the CDR3 is TGTGCCAGCAGTTTCGGGGGGTTAGAGACCCAGTACTTC. This codes for CASSFGGLETQYF.

This chain links TRBV19 with TRBJ1-2, with 11 bases aligning to TRBD1. The V gene's germline CDR1 is LNHDA and CDR2 SQIVND (reference sequence). The V and J ends lost 4 bases and 8 bases, in that order; junction bases with no gene match: 9. The CDR3 covers 15 residues. As DNA, the CDR3 is TGTGCCAGTAGTAAAGGACAGGGGGCGATAAGGGGCTACACCTTC. Amino acid sequence: CASSKGQGAIRGYTF.

The J gene is TRBJ2-4, the V gene TRBV28, with 7 bases fitting TRBD1. This CDR3 has 12 amino acids. The junction had 3 bases not matched to a gene; V was cut back by 6 bases and J by 7 bases. Germline-derived CDR1 and CDR2 are MDHEN and SYDVKM. This CDR3 is CASRLQGNIQYF. The CDR3 coding sequence is TGTGCCAGCAGACTACAGGGGAACATTCAGTACTTC.

This chain uses TRBV12-1 with TRBJ1-6. TRBV12-1 is flagged as a pseudogene. This CDR3 has 14 residues. CDR3 protein: CASSSRGTHSPLHF. CDR3 nucleotide sequence: TGTGCCAGCAGCTCGAGGGGTACGCATTCACCCCTCCACTTT.

The rearrangement links TRBV10-2 to TRBJ2-7; 10 nucleotides agree with TRBD2. Trimming at V came to 8 bases and at J to 3 bases, leaving 4 bases not matched to a gene. The CDR3 has 13 amino acids. Germline lookup yields CDR1 WSHSY and CDR2 SAAADI. CDR3 protein: CASLSGGSYEQYF. Written as DNA, the CDR3 is TGCGCCAGCCTTAGCGGGGGGAGCTACGAGCAGTACTTC.